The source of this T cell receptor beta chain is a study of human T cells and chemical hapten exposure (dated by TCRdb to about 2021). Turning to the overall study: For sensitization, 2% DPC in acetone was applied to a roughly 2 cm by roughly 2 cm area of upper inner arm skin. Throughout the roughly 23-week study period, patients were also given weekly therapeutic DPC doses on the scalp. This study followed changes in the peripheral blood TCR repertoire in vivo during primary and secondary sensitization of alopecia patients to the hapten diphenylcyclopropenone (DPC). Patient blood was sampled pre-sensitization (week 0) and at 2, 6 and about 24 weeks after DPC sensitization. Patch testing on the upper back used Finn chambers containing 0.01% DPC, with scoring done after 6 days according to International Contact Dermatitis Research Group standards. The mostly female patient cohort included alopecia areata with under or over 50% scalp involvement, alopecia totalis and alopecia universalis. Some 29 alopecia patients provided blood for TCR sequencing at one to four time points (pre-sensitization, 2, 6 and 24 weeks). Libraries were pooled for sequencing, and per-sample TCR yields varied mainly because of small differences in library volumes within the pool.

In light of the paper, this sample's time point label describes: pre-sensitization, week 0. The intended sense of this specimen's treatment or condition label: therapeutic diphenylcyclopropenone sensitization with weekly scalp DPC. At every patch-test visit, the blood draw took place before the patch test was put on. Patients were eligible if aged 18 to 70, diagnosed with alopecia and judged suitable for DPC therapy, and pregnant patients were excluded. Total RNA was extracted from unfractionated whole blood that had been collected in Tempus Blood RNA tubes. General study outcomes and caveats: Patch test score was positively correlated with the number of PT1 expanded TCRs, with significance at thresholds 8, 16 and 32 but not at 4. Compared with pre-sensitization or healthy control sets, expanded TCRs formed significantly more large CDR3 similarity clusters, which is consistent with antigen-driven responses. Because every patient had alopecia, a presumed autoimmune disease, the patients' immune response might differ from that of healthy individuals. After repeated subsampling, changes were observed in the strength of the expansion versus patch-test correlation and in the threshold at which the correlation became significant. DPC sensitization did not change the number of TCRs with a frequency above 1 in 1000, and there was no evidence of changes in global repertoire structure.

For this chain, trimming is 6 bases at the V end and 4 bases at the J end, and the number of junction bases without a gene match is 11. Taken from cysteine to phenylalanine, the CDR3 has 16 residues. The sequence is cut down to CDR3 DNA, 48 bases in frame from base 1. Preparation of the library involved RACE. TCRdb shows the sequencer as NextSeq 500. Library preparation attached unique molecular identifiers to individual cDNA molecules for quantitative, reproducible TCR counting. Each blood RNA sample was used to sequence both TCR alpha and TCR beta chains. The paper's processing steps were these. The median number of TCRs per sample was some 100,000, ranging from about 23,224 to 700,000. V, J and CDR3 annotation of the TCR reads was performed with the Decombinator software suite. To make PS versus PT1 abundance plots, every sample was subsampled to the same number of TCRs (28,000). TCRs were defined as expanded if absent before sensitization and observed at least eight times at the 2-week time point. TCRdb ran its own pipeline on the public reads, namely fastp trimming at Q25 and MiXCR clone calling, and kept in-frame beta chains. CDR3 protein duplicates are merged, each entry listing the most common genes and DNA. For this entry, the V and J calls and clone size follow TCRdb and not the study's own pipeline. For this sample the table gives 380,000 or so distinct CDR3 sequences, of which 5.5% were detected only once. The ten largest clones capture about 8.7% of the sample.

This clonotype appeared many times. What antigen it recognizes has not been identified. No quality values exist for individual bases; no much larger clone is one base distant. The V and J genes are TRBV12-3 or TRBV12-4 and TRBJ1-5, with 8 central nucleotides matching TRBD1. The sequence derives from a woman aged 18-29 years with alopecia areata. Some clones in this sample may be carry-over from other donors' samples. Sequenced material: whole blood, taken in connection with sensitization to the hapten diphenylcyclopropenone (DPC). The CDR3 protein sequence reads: CASRLSSTGENQPQHF. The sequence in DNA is TGTGCCAGCAGACTTTCTTCGACAGGGGAAAATCAGCCCCAGCATTTT.